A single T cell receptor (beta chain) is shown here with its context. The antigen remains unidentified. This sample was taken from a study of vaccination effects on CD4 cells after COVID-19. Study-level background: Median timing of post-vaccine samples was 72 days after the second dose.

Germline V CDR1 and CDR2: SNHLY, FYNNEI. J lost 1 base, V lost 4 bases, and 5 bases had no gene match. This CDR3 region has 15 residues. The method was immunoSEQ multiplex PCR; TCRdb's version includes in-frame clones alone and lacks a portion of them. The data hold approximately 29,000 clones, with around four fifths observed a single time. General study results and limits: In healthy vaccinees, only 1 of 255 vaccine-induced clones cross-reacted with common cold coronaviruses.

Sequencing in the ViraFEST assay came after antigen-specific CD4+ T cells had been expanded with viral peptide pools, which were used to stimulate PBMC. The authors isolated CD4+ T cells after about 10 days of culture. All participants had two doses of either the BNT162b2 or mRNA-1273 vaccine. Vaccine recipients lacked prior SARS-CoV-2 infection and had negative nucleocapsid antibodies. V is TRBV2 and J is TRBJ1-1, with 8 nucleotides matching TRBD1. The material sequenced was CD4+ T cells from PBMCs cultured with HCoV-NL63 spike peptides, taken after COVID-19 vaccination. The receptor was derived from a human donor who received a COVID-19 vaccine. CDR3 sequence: CASSGVGQANTEAFF. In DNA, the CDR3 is TGTGCCAGCAGTGGAGTGGGACAGGCGAACACTGAAGCTTTCTTT.